This T cell receptor (beta chain) was sequenced in a study of shared clonotypes between healthy human individuals (dated by TCRdb to about 2020). Describing the broader study: Two women and a few men aged 18 to 49 years were included in the cohort. For each donor, CD4 naive and CD4 memory were each given three plates, CD8 naive was given two plates, and CD8 memory was given one plate. The study deeply sequenced blood TCR repertoires of about five healthy adults to estimate repertoire size and the extent of clonotype sharing between individuals. To increase sequencing depth and limit assay-specific biases, different laboratories used diverse techniques to prepare libraries and sequence TCR repertoires. Leukapheresis yielded between about 0.94 and 8.9 billion PBMCs per donor. Study-wide conclusions, independent of this receptor: The small number of donors limited the genetic and exposure-history diversity represented. Estimated clonotype richness was generally larger for naive than for memory subsets. Pairwise subsampling led to the expectation that sequencing depth would affect the degree of clonotype sharing among donors. Clonotypes shared by all four sorted-subset donors showed higher generation probabilities than non-shared clonotypes. Sampling was limited to blood, and TCR repertoires in tissue likely differ from TCR repertoires in blood. Rarefaction of sorted-subset datasets indicated incomplete sequencing despite the large sequencing depth. Approximately 5% of naive CD4, 3.5% of naive CD8, roughly 2.4% of memory CD4, and around 0.4% of memory CD8 clonotypes were shared across a handful of donors.

Using the deep immunoSEQ assay, multiplex PCR amplified TCR CDR3 regions from genomic DNA. Genomic DNA extracted from each cell subset was distributed evenly over all wells of several immunoSEQ 96-well plates, and each plate served as one replicate. For sorted subsets, roughly 0.2 ug genomic DNA, equal to 30,000 to 35,000 T cell genomes, was loaded into each replicate PCR. Purified libraries were measured with a Qubit 3.0 fluorometer, size-checked on a Bioanalyzer 2100, and measured again with the KAPA Library Quantification kit. Every immunoSEQ 96-well plate was sequenced on a dedicated single-read 150-cycle Illumina NextSeq 550 flow cell. In the source study's methods: Because only junctional sequences without quality scores were contained in the immunoSEQ output, filtering matching that applied to full-length reads could not be performed. Sequences were annotated with PyIR, a Python wrapper for IgBLAST v1.9, using IMGT germline references to assign V/J genes and CDR3. Reads were removed for weak V/J assignments (E-value above 1e-6), missing CDR3, stop codons, out-of-frame junctions, or ambiguous translated residues. A V3J clonotype was defined by an identical inferred V gene, J gene, and CDR3 amino acid sequence. To compute the percentage overlap between repertoires, the number of shared unique clonotypes was divided by the size of the smaller repertoire. Richness of each repertoire was evaluated using RTK rarefaction, the Chao1 estimator, and Recon v2.1 estimates of unobserved clonotypes. Generation probabilities were computed with OLGA for all TCRbeta clonotypes obtained by the gDNA method from a few donors. TCRdb took this table from immuneACCESS and kept in-frame rearrangements with V and J called. Such tables lack part of the clones; where checked against another copy, unresolved V genes explain under half of the gap, and the rest is unexplained. V and J calls and clone size are as listed in that table; D and trimming were resolved from the DNA. The sample includes some 740,000 clones, with 85% to 95% observed a single time. 20% to 30% of the sample is in the top ten clones.

CD8 naive samples were obtained by positive selection for CCR7 among CD45RO-negative cells, yielding a CD45RA+CCR7+ population from which TemRA cells were excluded. The donors were healthy, HIV-negative adults who had no recently reported acute infections or vaccinations. Only Caucasian adults living in Nashville, Tennessee, USA were represented among the donors. Blood was obtained by leukapheresis, after which PBMCs were separated by Ficoll-Histopaque density gradient centrifugation and cryopreserved in liquid nitrogen vapor phase. Purity and quantity of every magnetically sorted T cell population were checked by analytical flow cytometry. Genomic DNA was isolated from each sorted fraction and quantified by UV absorbance on a Nanodrop 2000c. Turning to this clone: Its binding antigen is unknown. Base qualities are not at hand, and no much larger clone is one base apart.

The clonotype was recovered from a man aged 25-45 years in good health. The sequenced sample was naive CD8+ T cells sorted from blood. The sample's cell subset or site label, in plain terms: CD45RA+CCR7+.

The DNA sequence is as follows: TGTGCCAGCAGCGTAGAGCCGGGGGCATCTAGCACAGATACGCAGTATTTT. This codes for CASSVEPGASSTDTQYF. Here the chain combines TRBV9 and TRBJ2-3, with the D call perhaps TRBD1 or TRBD2, as 6 bases match in each case. Inclusive of the bounding cysteine and phenylalanine, the CDR3 is 17 residues long. The DNA shown is the 51-base CDR3, in frame from base 1. CDR1 and CDR2 are read off the germline V gene as SGDLS and YYNGEE. Between the V and J ends, shortened by 0 bases and 0 bases respectively, the junction contains 14 bases.